This passage covers 17 T cell receptor beta chains from one sample sequenced in a study of CD8+ T cells in alopecia areata. cDNA serving as the sequencing template came from extracted, reverse transcribed RNA. Data came from immunoSEQ multiplex PCR; TCRdb stores just in-frame clones and leaves some out. The profile covers about 100,000 clones, with 60% appearing a single time and about 16% taken by the ten largest. The treatment here: oral pan-JAK inhibitor, 5-10 mg twice daily. The input for sequencing was CD8+ T cells sorted from blood, taken at roughly week 58, from a patient treated with tofacitinib. All receptors come from a human donor with alopecia areata.

The CDR3 loop reads CASSNRGGRETQYF. Written as DNA, the CDR3 is TGTGCCAGCAGCAACCGAGGGGGTCGGGAGACCCAGTACTTC. The chain links TRBV13 to TRBJ2-5; TRBD1 might be the D (6 bases). Germline values: CDR1 PRHDT, CDR2 FYEKMQ (reference sequence). This CDR3 contains 14 residues. Trimming took 5 bases from V and 5 from J, leaving 15 bases between them.

This clone was seen a few times. This chain links TRBV14 with TRBJ2-1; D is possibly TRBD1 or TRBD2 (5 bases each). Germline V gene lookup returns CDR1 SGHDN and CDR2 FVKESK. Trimming shortened V by 1 base and J by 5 bases, and 9 bases separated the two germline ends. CDR3 length: 14 residues. The CDR3 DNA is TGTGCCAGCAGCCAAGGACGGGGCGACAATGAGCAGTTCTTC. It codes for CASSQGRGDNEQFF.

The table lists this clone with a few counts. Other DNA sequences from this sample encode an identical CDR3 as well. This chain joins TRBV4-1 and TRBJ2-7, with 7 nucleotides matching TRBD1. V gave up 1 base and J gave up 0 bases; unmatched junction bases: 6. CDR1 and CDR2 from the germline V gene are MGHRA and YSYEKL. The CDR3 has 16 residues. CDR3 coding DNA: TGCGCCAGCAGCCAAGGGGCAGACAGGGTCTCCTACGAGCAGTACTTC. Protein sequence: CASSQGADRVSYEQYF.

The V and J genes are TRBV6-1 and TRBJ2-5, with D possibly TRBD2 on 6 matching bases. CDR1 and CDR2 from the germline V gene are MNHNS and SASEGT. This CDR3 is 14 amino acids long. V lost 9 bases to trimming and J lost 5 bases, with 19 bases between them. In DNA, the CDR3 is TGTGCCAGTTCCGGAGGGAGACCAGGGGAGACCCAGTACTTC. It translates to CASSGGRPGETQYF.

The chain recombines TRBV7-9 with TRBJ2-7, with 8 bases fitting TRBD1. V shed 4 bases, J shed 3 bases, and the junction held 8 bases outside the gene matches. Germline CDR1 is SEHNR and CDR2 is FQNEAQ (reference sequence). This CDR3 has 15 residues. The CDR3 coding sequence is TGTGCCAGCAGCTCGGGACAGGACCATCTCTACGAGCAGTACTTC. Translated, it gives CASSSGQDHLYEQYF.

The CDR3 DNA is TGTGCCAGCAGCTTCAGCGGATCCTACAATGAGCAGTTCTTC. It translates to CASSFSGSYNEQFF. The J gene is TRBJ2-1, the V gene TRBV11-2; TRBD2 might be the D (5 bases). Trimming left V 3 bases short and J 1 base short, with 7 bases between. CDR1 SGHAT and CDR2 FQNNGV come from the germline V gene. This CDR3 has 14 residues. Full variable domain (rest looked up from reference TRBV11-2 and TRBJ2-1): EAGVAQSPRYKIIEKRQSVAFWCNPISGHATLYWYQQILGQGPKLLIQFQNNGVVDDSQLPKDRFSAERLKGVDSTLKIQPAKLEDSAVYLCASSFSGSYNEQFFGPGTRLTVL.

The chain couples TRBV19 to TRBJ1-5; D remains unclear. V lost 3 bases to trimming and J lost 4 bases, with 7 bases between them. Germline V CDR1 and CDR2: LNHDA, SQIVND (reference sequence). The CDR3 is 13 residues long. CDR3 in amino acids: CASSIWVNQPQHF. The CDR3 nucleotides read TGTGCCAGTAGTATCTGGGTAAATCAGCCCCAGCATTTT. Looking up the rest from reference TRBV19 and TRBJ1-5 gives the full variable domain: DGGITQSPKYLFRKEGQNVTLSCEQNLNHDAMYWYRQDPGQGLRLIYYSQIVNDFQKGDIAEGYSVSREKKESFPLTVTSAQKNPTAFYLCASSIWVNQPQHFGDGTRLSIL.

The V call is TRBV4-1, the J call TRBJ1-2; possibly TRBD1 for D (5 bases). V was pared by 3 bases and J by 3 bases, with 14 bases between. The V gene's germline CDR1 is MGHRA and CDR2 YSYEKL. The CDR3 length is 15 residues. The CDR3 DNA reads TGCGCCAGCAGCCAGACCAGGGCGGCGGACTATGGCTACACCTTC. Its protein product is CASSQTRAADYGYTF.

This clone was picked up a small number of times. The chain has TRBV14 and TRBJ2-7; TRBD1 agrees at 8 bases. V lost 4 bases, J lost 5 bases, and 7 bases stayed unmatched. Germline V CDR1 and CDR2: SGHDN, FVKESK. This CDR3 contains 14 residues. Here the CDR3 DNA reads TGTGCCAGCAGCCCCAGGGGGCGTCGGGACGAGCAGTACTTC. This codes for CASSPRGRRDEQYF.

This clone was detected a few times. The genes are TRBV2 and TRBJ1-5; D ambiguous. V gave up 3 bases and J gave up 7 bases, with 10 bases separating them. This CDR3 has 13 amino acids. CDR1 SNHLY and CDR2 FYNNEI come from the germline V gene. CDR3: CASSEGLGQPQHF. In nucleotides, the CDR3 is TGTGCCAGCAGTGAGGGTCTCGGACAGCCCCAGCATTTT.

The chain recombines TRBV10-3 with TRBJ1-5; D is perhaps TRBD1 (5 bases). Germline-derived CDR1 and CDR2 are ENHRY and SYGVKD. CDR3 size: 15 residues. The V end was cut by 0 bases, the J end by 5 bases, with 11 bases between. The CDR3 DNA follows: TGTGCCATCAGTGAGTCGGTGGACACTGATCAGCCCCAGCATTTT. Translation: CAISESVDTDQPQHF.

The chain carries TRBV11-2 and TRBJ1-2, with unresolved D. The CDR3 is made up of 11 amino acids. Trimming removed 10 bases at V and 7 bases at J, with 13 bases between. Germline V CDR1 and CDR2: SGHAT, FQNNGV. In DNA form, the CDR3 reads TGTGCCACAAGCACGGGGTCTGGCTACACCTTC. Translation gives CATSTGSGYTF.

The CDR3 nucleotides are TGCGCCAGCAGCTTGGAGGCTCCTAACTATGGCTACACCTTC. Its protein product is CASSLEAPNYGYTF. V and J are TRBV5-1 and TRBJ1-2; D is uncertain. The ends were cut back, 0 bases at V and 0 bases at J, with 6 bases in the middle. The V gene's germline CDR1 is SGHRS and CDR2 YFSETQ. The CDR3 extends over 14 amino acids.

This clone has only a few counts. The V call is TRBV10-3, the J call TRBJ2-7, with D perhaps TRBD2 (5 bases). CDR1 is ENHRY and CDR2 is SYGVKD in the germline V gene. The ends were cut back, 3 bases at V and 4 bases at J, with 16 bases in the middle. This CDR3 comprises 15 residues. DNA for the CDR3: TGTGCCATCAGTGACGGTAGCGACAACCTATACGAGCAGTACTTC. It yields the protein CAISDGSDNLYEQYF.

V usage is TRBV29-1 and J usage is TRBJ2-1, with a possible D match to TRBD1 (5 bases). CDR1 is SQVTM, CDR2 ANQGSEA, per germline. This CDR3 region has 17 residues. V shed 1 base and J shed 0 bases, with 16 bases lying between them. CDR3 sequence: CSVEGPVGVFSYNEQFF. As DNA, the CDR3 is TGCAGCGTTGAAGGTCCAGTAGGGGTGTTCTCCTACAATGAGCAGTTCTTC.

This chain uses TRBV6-1 with TRBJ2-1, with TRBD1 identical over 9 bases. Germline-derived CDR1 and CDR2 are MNHNS and SASEGT. The length of the CDR3 is 15 residues. Trimming removed 10 bases from V and 7 bases from J; junction bases left unmatched: 14. Here the CDR3 reads CANVSRGQGGNEQFF. Here the CDR3 DNA reads TGTGCCAACGTTTCCCGGGGACAGGGTGGAAATGAGCAGTTCTTC.

This chain uses TRBV2 with TRBJ2-7, with TRBD2 matching over 8 bases. This CDR3 has 16 residues. Germline trimming cut 6 bases from V and 1 base from J; bases unmatched to any gene: 11. Looked up from germline, CDR1 is SNHLY and CDR2 is FYNNEI. The CDR3 coding sequence is TGTGCCAGCAGGGAGCCACGGGGGGGCCTATCCTACGAGCAGTACTTC. It specifies CASREPRGGLSYEQYF.